This T cell receptor beta chain was recovered during a study of control samples from healthy donors and cancer patients. The CDR3 extends over 13 amino acids. The V and J ends lost 1 base and 8 bases respectively, with 9 bases between them. Using immunoSEQ multiplex PCR, the repertoire was profiled, and TCRdb retains in-frame clones only, with some absent. The sample carries roughly 41,000 clones, less than 95% recorded once. J is TRBJ1-3 and V is TRBV12-3 or TRBV12-4; tentatively, D is TRBD1 (6 bases). The sequence was obtained from a man aged 60-69 years in good health. Source material: blood. CDR3 nucleotides: TGTGCCAGCAGTTTAGGCAGGGGTGACACCATATATTTT. Protein: CASSLGRGDTIYF.